Shown below are 27 T cell receptor beta chains from a single sample sequenced in a study of blood T cell repertoires in COVID-19. Here immunoSEQ multiplex PCR was the method, and the copy in TCRdb shows in-frame clones only, minus some. The table includes some 170,000 clones, roughly 85% detected once. Sequencing used peripheral blood. Source of these receptors: a man aged 35-49 years with acute or convalescent COVID-19.

The rearrangement uses TRBV3-1 (or the pseudogene TRBV3-2) and TRBJ1-4, with 8 bases that match TRBD1. Trimming took 4 bases from V and 2 from J; bases not matched to a gene: 3. CDR3 length: 15 residues. The V gene's germline CDR1 is LGHDT and CDR2 YNNKEL (reference sequence). DNA of the CDR3: TGTGCCAGCAGCCTCAGGGGGCCCACTAATGAAAAACTGTTTTTT. Amino acid sequence: CASSLRGPTNEKLFF.

J is TRBJ1-2 and V is TRBV28; possible D gene TRBD1, 5 bases. The germline CDR1 and CDR2 sequences are MDHEN and SYDVKM. The CDR3 extends over 14 amino acids. Between the trimmed V and J ends, which lost 10 bases and 0 bases, there was a span of 15 bases. This CDR3 reads CATTLTVANYGYTF. Written as DNA, the CDR3 is TGTGCCACCACTTTGACAGTAGCTAACTATGGCTACACCTTC.

The rearrangement uses TRBV12-3 or TRBV12-4 and TRBJ1-2, with 7 bases aligning to TRBD1. Trimming cost V 5 bases and J 6 bases; bases outside gene matches: 6. The CDR3 covers 13 residues. CDR3 sequence reads: CASSLGTVDGYTF. In DNA, the CDR3 is TGTGCCAGCAGTCTAGGGACAGTAGATGGCTACACCTTC.

The count of this clone is one. The V gene is TRBV5-1, the J gene TRBJ2-2, with 10 bases matching TRBD1. This CDR3 has 16 amino acids. Germline trimming cut 4 bases from V and 7 bases from J; bases unmatched to any gene: 10. Germline V gene data show CDR1 as SGHRS and CDR2 as YFSETQ. The CDR3 is CASSATGTGVGGELFF. CDR3 in DNA: TGCGCCAGCAGCGCAACCGGGACAGGGGTTGGCGGGGAGCTGTTTTTT.

This sequence joins TRBV9 and TRBJ1-5; 8 bases agree with TRBD1. Germline CDR1 and CDR2: SGDLS and YYNGEE. V gave up 4 bases and J gave up 2 bases; unmatched junction bases: 5. The CDR3 has 15 residues. The CDR3 reads CASSLQGEGNQPQHF. CDR3 DNA sequence: TGTGCCAGCAGCTTACAGGGGGAGGGCAATCAGCCCCAGCATTTT.

The genes are TRBV5-1 and TRBJ1-4; D not resolved. V was clipped by 0 bases and J by 3 bases, with 6 bases between them. Germline V gives CDR1 SGHRS, CDR2 YFSETQ. CDR3 size: 14 residues. Here the CDR3 reads CASSLGRANEKLFF. The CDR3 DNA sequence: TGCGCCAGCAGCTTGGGGAGGGCTAATGAAAAACTGTTTTTT.

The CDR3 sequence is CASSLDRSRVGNEQFF. The CDR3, as DNA: TGTGCCAGCAGCTTAGATAGATCCAGGGTAGGTAATGAGCAGTTCTTC. V gene TRBV11-2 combines with J gene TRBJ2-1; tentatively, D is TRBD1 (5 bases). V was clipped by 0 bases and J by 7 bases, with 16 bases between them. The germline V gene encodes CDR1 SGHAT and CDR2 FQNNGV. The CDR3 has 16 amino acids.

The chain uses TRBV18 and TRBJ2-5, with 8 bases lining up with TRBD2. This CDR3 region has 15 residues. With V trimmed by 2 bases and J by 2 bases, 4 bases remained unmatched. CDR1 is KGHSH and CDR2 is LQKENI in the germline V gene. The CDR3 reads CASSPIAGKQETQYF. In nucleotides, the CDR3 is TGTGCCAGCTCACCAATAGCGGGGAAACAAGAGACCCAGTACTTC.

This rearrangement joins TRBV3-1 (or the pseudogene TRBV3-2) to TRBJ1-2; D not certain. Between the trimmed V and J ends, which lost 1 base and 1 base, there was a span of 10 bases. The V gene's germline CDR1 is LGHDT and CDR2 YNNKEL (reference sequence). The CDR3 covers 15 residues. The CDR3 DNA follows: TGTGCCAGCAGCCAAGGGGGAGCAGGTAACTATGGCTACACCTTC. This translates into CASSQGGAGNYGYTF.

The chain is built from TRBV7-2 and TRBJ2-1, with D possibly matching TRBD2 (5 bases). V shed 0 bases and J shed 7 bases, with 7 bases lying between them. The CDR3 spans 13 residues. Germline V gene data show CDR1 as SGHTA and CDR2 as FQGNSA. The CDR3, as DNA: TGTGCCAGCAGCTTAGCGAGGGAGAATGAGCAGTTCTTC. Its translation: CASSLARENEQFF.

This chain links TRBV5-1 with TRBJ2-1, with D possibly TRBD2 on 5 matching bases. CDR3 size: 15 residues. Germline V gene lookup returns CDR1 SGHRS and CDR2 YFSETQ. V was trimmed by 0 bases and J by 0 bases, leaving 7 bases between them. CDR3 residues: CASSLGTPSYNEQFF. The CDR3 nucleotides are TGCGCCAGCAGCTTGGGGACTCCCTCCTACAATGAGCAGTTCTTC.

A single count supports this clone. The gene calls are TRBV18 and TRBJ2-7; 10 bases agree with TRBD1. CDR1 KGHSH and CDR2 LQKENI come from the germline V gene. The CDR3 is 16 residues long. Unmatched junction bases numbered 9, after V lost 2 bases and J lost 5 bases. DNA of the CDR3: TGTGCCAGCTCACCAGCGGGGGGACAGGGGTTCAACGAGCAGTACTTC. Its translation: CASSPAGGQGFNEQYF.

V is TRBV18 and J is TRBJ1-1; 8 bases are a match to TRBD1. CDR3 length: 16 amino acids. The V gene end was trimmed by 3 bases and the J gene end by 1 base; junction bases not matched to a gene: 7. Germline-derived CDR1 and CDR2 are KGHSH and LQKENI. The CDR3 sequence is CASSPSTGTGNTEAFF. The DNA of the CDR3 is TGTGCCAGCTCACCGTCGACCGGGACAGGGAACACTGAAGCTTTCTTT. Full variable domain (missing parts from reference TRBV18 and TRBJ1-1): NAGVMQNPRHLVRRRGQEARLRCSPMKGHSHVYWYRQLPEEGLKFMVYLQKENIIDESGMPKERFSAEFPKEGPSILRIQQVVRGDSAAYFCASSPSTGTGNTEAFFGQGTRLTVV.

The rearrangement links TRBV18 to TRBJ1-1; the match to TRBD1 covers 7 bases. Germline assignment: CDR1 KGHSH and CDR2 LQKENI. J lost 8 bases, V lost 3 bases, and 12 bases had no gene match. The CDR3 has 15 amino acids. The CDR3 is CASSPSRTGPPEAFF. The CDR3 coding sequence is TGTGCCAGCTCACCGAGCAGGACAGGCCCACCAGAAGCTTTCTTT.

The chain is built from TRBV5-1 and TRBJ1-3; TRBD1 aligns across 7 bases. J was trimmed by 0 bases and V by 3 bases; bases with no gene match: 6. The CDR3 consists of 16 residues. Germline lookup yields CDR1 SGHRS and CDR2 YFSETQ. The CDR3 bases are TGCGCCAGCAGCTCCAGCCCAGGGGGCTCTGGAAACACCATATATTTT. Amino acids: CASSSSPGGSGNTIYF.

This chain uses TRBV2 with TRBJ1-4; perhaps TRBD1 as D (5 bases). V lost 0 bases and J 12 bases, leaving 17 bases between the germline ends. Germline values: CDR1 SNHLY, CDR2 FYNNEI. The CDR3 is 15 amino acids. The CDR3 DNA follows: TGTGCCAGCAGTGAAGCGCTCAGGCCGTGGGGGGAACTGTTTTTT. This encodes CASSEALRPWGELFF.

The CDR3, as DNA: TGTGCCAGCAGAGGGAGGCGGGGGGTCTTCACAGATACGCAGTATTTT. Translated, it gives CASRGRRGVFTDTQYF. The V call is TRBV6-8, the J call TRBJ2-3; TRBD2 aligns across 8 bases. This CDR3 is built from 16 residues. Germline V gives CDR1 MNHGY, CDR2 SAAAGT. Germline trimming cut 6 bases from V and 2 bases from J; bases unmatched to any gene: 10.

V gene TRBV9 combines with J gene TRBJ1-1; D is unresolved. The V and J ends lost 0 bases and 4 bases respectively, with 10 bases between them. This CDR3 is 14 amino acids long. Germline CDR1 and CDR2: SGDLS and YYNGEE. Here the CDR3 DNA reads TGTGCCAGCAGCGTAGCTCCGGCGGGCACTGAAGCTTTCTTT. Amino acid sequence: CASSVAPAGTEAFF.

The V gene is TRBV15, the J gene TRBJ2-6; 11 positions agree with TRBD1. The CDR3 spans 16 residues. Germline V gene data show CDR1 as LNHNV and CDR2 as YYDKDF (reference sequence). Trimming took 3 bases from V and 2 from J; bases not matched to a gene: 0. This chain's CDR3 is CATSRGQGAGANVLTF. The DNA of the CDR3 is TGTGCCACCAGCAGGGGACAGGGGGCTGGGGCCAACGTCCTGACTTTC.

The chain recombines TRBV5-4 with TRBJ2-3; the match to TRBD2 covers 7 bases. V lost 2 bases and J lost 6; bases outside the gene matches: 6. CDR3 length equals 14 residues. Germline V gene data show CDR1 as SGHNT and CDR2 as YYREEE (reference sequence). CDR3 nucleotide sequence: TGTGCCAGCAGCTTTGGACTAGATGAGGATACGCAGTATTTT. Residues: CASSFGLDEDTQYF. Drawing the rest from reference TRBV5-4 and TRBJ2-3, the complete variable domain is ETGVTQSPTHLIKTRGQQVTLRCSSQSGHNTVSWYQQALGQGPQFIFQYYREEENGRGNFPPRFSGLQFPNYSSELNVNALELDDSALYLCASSFGLDEDTQYFGPGTRLTVL.

The gene calls are TRBV11-2 and TRBJ1-1; weak D call: TRBD1 (6 bases). V was shortened by 5 bases and J by 4 bases, with 17 bases between the two germline ends. Germline V gene data show CDR1 as SGHAT and CDR2 as FQNNGV. The CDR3 length is 15 residues. The CDR3 nucleotides are TGTGCCAGCAGCCTGAGGGGGGGGAAGGGCACTGAAGCTTTCTTT. It specifies CASSLRGGKGTEAFF.

This chain joins TRBV6-5 and TRBJ1-2; D not certain. The germline V gene encodes CDR1 MNHEY and CDR2 SVGAGI. V lost 0 bases and J lost 4, with 6 bases in between. The CDR3 contains 13 residues. CDR3 loop: CASSYSYGYGYTF. The DNA of the CDR3 is TGTGCCAGCAGTTACTCCTACGGCTATGGCTACACCTTC.

The genes are TRBV7-2 and TRBJ1-2, with D possibly matching TRBD1 (5 bases). Germline loops: CDR1 SGHTA, CDR2 FQGNSA. The ends were cut back, 3 bases at V and 4 bases at J, with 12 bases in the middle. The CDR3 is made up of 14 amino acids. The CDR3 protein is CASSLIPDTYGYTF. CDR3 nucleotide sequence: TGTGCCAGCAGCTTGATTCCGGACACCTATGGCTACACCTTC.

DNA of the CDR3: TGTGCCTGGAGTAGAGAGGGCAATCAGCCCCAGCATTTT. It encodes CAWSREGNQPQHF. V usage is TRBV30 and J usage is TRBJ1-5; D unresolved. Germline V CDR1 and CDR2: GTSNPN, SVGIG (reference sequence). V was cut by 2 bases and J by 2 bases, with 7 bases left in between. The CDR3 is 13 residues long.

The chain recombines TRBV2 with TRBJ1-2, with 7 positions matching TRBD1. Germline CDR1 reads SNHLY; CDR2 reads FYNNEI. J gave up 4 bases and V 2 bases, and 1 base lay outside the gene matches. The CDR3 extends over 13 amino acids. CDR3 bases: TGTGCCAGCAGTGAAACAGGGGCCTATGGCTACACCTTC. This translates into CASSETGAYGYTF.

The chain is built from TRBV10-2 and TRBJ1-2; no reliable D call. CDR3 length: 13 residues. V dropped 4 bases and J dropped 0 bases, with 6 bases sitting between them. CDR1 WSHSY and CDR2 SAAADI come from the germline V gene. This chain's CDR3 is CASSGGTNYGYTF. The CDR3 bases are TGCGCCAGCAGTGGAGGGACTAACTATGGCTACACCTTC.

The CDR3 loop is CASRIFAGGRLAGELFF. CDR3 bases: TGTGCCAGCAGAATTTTCGCGGGGGGGAGACTCGCCGGGGAGCTGTTTTTT. The chain couples TRBV5-6 to TRBJ2-2; TRBD2 matches at 9 bases. Germline CDR1 and CDR2: SGHDT and YYEEEE. The V and J ends lost 5 bases and 6 bases, in that order; junction bases with no gene match: 14. The CDR3 consists of 17 residues.